This T cell receptor beta chain was profiled in a study of CD8 T cells in ankylosing spondylitis. Broader study findings: CD8+ disease-linked clones were present at relatively low frequencies in blood. A TCR beta motif of roughly eight highly homologous variants seemed to mark ankylosing spondylitis blood. Reportedly, significant enrichment of disease-linked clones occurred in matched ankylosing spondylitis synovial fluid.

Quantitative 5'-RACE with molecular barcodes was used to make the TCR beta libraries. MiXCR, applied by TCRdb to the 5' RACE reads, yields one record per CDR3 protein. The data contain fewer than 200,000 distinct CDR3 sequences, approximately 20% of them singletons. To note about this clonotype: Its antigen is currently unknown.

Sequencing used blood, either unsorted or a sorted T cell fraction (not recorded which). The sequence was collected from a male donor with ankylosing spondylitis or in good health (not recorded which).

The chain's CDR3 is CASSRETGIGTGELFF. CDR3 in DNA: TGCGCCAGCAGCCGCGAGACAGGGATAGGCACCGGGGAGCTGTTTTTT. V and J are TRBV4-1 and TRBJ2-2, with 7 nucleotides matching TRBD1. Trimming at V came to 4 bases and at J to 4 bases, leaving 9 bases not matched to a gene. This CDR3 has 16 residues. The germline CDR1 and CDR2 sequences are MGHRA and YSYEKL.